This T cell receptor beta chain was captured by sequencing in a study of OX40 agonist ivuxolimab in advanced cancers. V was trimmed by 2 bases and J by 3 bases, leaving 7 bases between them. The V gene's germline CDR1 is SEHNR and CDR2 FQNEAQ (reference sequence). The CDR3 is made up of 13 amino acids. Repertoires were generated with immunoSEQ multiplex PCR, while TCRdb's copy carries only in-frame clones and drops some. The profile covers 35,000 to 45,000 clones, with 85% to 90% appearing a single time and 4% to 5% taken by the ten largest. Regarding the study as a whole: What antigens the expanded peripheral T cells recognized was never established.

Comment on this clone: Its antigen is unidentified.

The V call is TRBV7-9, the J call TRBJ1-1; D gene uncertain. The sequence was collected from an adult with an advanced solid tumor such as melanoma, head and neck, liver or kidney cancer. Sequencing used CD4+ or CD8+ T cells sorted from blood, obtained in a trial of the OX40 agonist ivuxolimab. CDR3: CASSLWQDTEAFF. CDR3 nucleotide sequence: TGTGCCAGCAGCTTATGGCAGGACACTGAAGCTTTCTTT.